The clone carrying this T cell receptor (beta chain) was found a few times. As yet, its antigen is unknown. This sample is drawn from a study of beta chain features in type 1 diabetes. Whole-study results and caveats: Within each of all four CD4+ subsets, Type 1 diabetes patients had TCRB CDR3s that were moderately but significantly shorter.

Reverse transcribing all isolated RNA meant expressed TCRB transcripts were sequenced. Sequencing was performed with immunoSEQ multiplex PCR; in TCRdb, only in-frame clones are kept and a portion is missing. The sample carries roughly 300,000 clones, approximately 9.9% recorded once. The CDR3 sequence is 13 residues long. V was cut by 4 bases and J by 2 bases, with 12 bases left in between. Germline V gene data show CDR1 as SQVTM and CDR2 as ANQGSEA. Sequences were obtained from central memory CD4+ T cells from blood. The origin of this receptor is a man younger than 40 with type 1 diabetes. V usage is TRBV29-1 and J usage is TRBJ2-7; D may be TRBD1 (5 bases). The CDR3 is CSVAQGVPYEQYF. The CDR3 DNA follows: TGCAGCGTTGCTCAGGGTGTCCCCTACGAGCAGTACTTC.